This TCR beta chain was captured by sequencing in a study of cytomegalovirus exposure and HLA in healthy donors. Findings of the study overall: The authors considered a cluster of highly shared sequence variants likely to be a sequencing artifact. Later findings reportedly placed an Asian-associated ancestry cluster below the roughly 700-donor mean for N-insertions. In a later analysis, TCR beta V- and J-gene trimming was associated with a missense DCLRE1C variant. A later examination showed that TCR association rates differed by HLA locus, with DRB1 most and HLA-C fewest.

This CDR3 region has 18 residues. The germline V gene has CDR1 LGHNT and CDR2 FRNRAP. The V and J ends lost 1 base and 2 bases, in that order; junction bases with no gene match: 11. Remarks on this clone: Its cognate antigen is unknown.

PCR primers comprised 60 Vbeta and 13 Jbeta primers. Profiling relied on immunoSEQ multiplex PCR, and the TCRdb table lists in-frame clones only, not all of them. In the table there are 150,000 to 200,000 clones, 68% of which are singletons. This TCR came from a man aged 25-45 years in good health and CMV-seropositive. Source material: PBMCs. V usage is TRBV12-5 and J usage is TRBJ2-3, with 8 bases identical to TRBD1. CDR3 protein: CASGLGPDRGRATDTQYF. For the CDR3, the DNA is TGTGCTAGTGGTTTGGGACCCGACAGGGGTCGAGCCACAGATACGCAGTATTTT.